The 18 T cell receptor delta chains given below trace back to one sample, sequenced in a study of gammadelta T cells in human blood. TCRdb called clones from the RT-PCR reads again using CATT. The sample comprises around 1,500 delta-chain clones, around 15% of which are singletons, and around a tenth rests with the top ten. The sample consisted of non-Vgamma9Vdelta2 gamma-delta T cells from infant blood. These receptors were taken from a human donor.

This clone was recorded once. A read error likely explains this, since a far larger clone differs by one base. In the same sample, other DNA sequences code for this CDR3. The chain carries TRDV3 and TRDJ2; 9 bases are shared with TRDD2. TCRdb lists no J gene, so it was determined here by aligning the DNA to germline. V shed 4 bases and J 0 bases; nucleotides not matched to a gene: 27. The CDR3 length is 22 residues. Germline values: CDR1 TVYSNPD, CDR2 GDNSRS (reference sequence). CDR3: CASSRALPTPLGGTPLTAQLFF. The CDR3 DNA reads as TGTGCCTCCTCACGGGCCCTTCCTACGCCCCTGGGGGGTACTCCTTTGACAGCACAACTCTTCTTT.

In its sample, this clone is medium-sized. The rearrangement uses TRDV2 and TRDJ3, with 7 bases aligning to TRDD3. No J segment appears in TCRdb, so it was assigned here by matching the sequence to germline. J gave up 0 bases and V 3 bases, and 1 base lay outside the gene matches. Germline V gene sequence: CDR1 GEAIGNYY, CDR2 EKD. The CDR3 length is 16 residues. The CDR3 region has the DNA TGTGCCTGTGACTGGGGGAGCTCCTGGGACACCCGACAGATGTTTTTC. Translation gives CACDWGSSWDTRQMFF.

This clone is medium-sized in the sample. Other DNA sequences within the sample encode an identical CDR3. The chain carries TRDV2 and TRDJ2, with a possible D match to TRDD3 (5 bases). Trimming took 1 base from V and 5 from J, leaving 13 bases between them. Germline V gene data show CDR1 as GEAIGNYY and CDR2 as EKD. The CDR3 runs 15 residues. The CDR3 DNA follows: TGTGCCTGTGACACGGGGGTAAGCGGTACAGCACAACTCTTCTTT. Its translation is CACDTGVSGTAQLFF.

In the case of this clone: The same CDR3 is also encoded by other DNA sequences in this sample. V gene TRDV3 was called; the J gene was not; the table gives TRDD3 as D, unverified against the DNA. Germline CDR1 is TVYSNPD and CDR2 is GDNSRS (reference sequence). The CDR3 is 20 residues long. Here the CDR3 DNA reads TGTGCCTCCAGGCGGGATTCTACTGGGGGATACGCTATGGTACCCGACAAACTCATATTT. Translated: CASRRDSTGGYAMVPDKLIF.

Note on this clone: A far larger clone is a single base away, which makes a read error likely. V usage is TRDV1 and J usage is TRDJ3, with TRDD3 matching over 13 bases. Germline CDR1 and CDR2: TSWWSYY and QGS. This CDR3 is 26 amino acids long. Unmatched junction bases numbered 25, after V lost 5 bases and J lost 0 bases. CDR3 bases: TGTGCTCTTGGGTCCCTGGGTATTACGGCCCTATACTGGGGGATACGGGCCTCCTGGGACACCCGACAGATGTTTTTC. It is translated as CALGSLGITALYWGIRASWDTRQMFF.

Comments on this clone: It differs at one base from a far larger clone, so likely a read error. Different DNA sequences within this sample yield the same CDR3. The chain uses TRDV1 and TRDJ1; 10 bases map to TRDD3. Germline assignment: CDR1 TSWWSYY and CDR2 QGS. The CDR3 has 20 residues. In DNA form, the CDR3 reads TGTGCTCTGGGGGAACAAGACTTCTACTGGGGGATTTATGGAACCGATAAACTCATCTTT. This encodes CALGEQDFYWGIYGTDKLIF.

This clone qualifies as large. This chain uses TRAV29/DV5 with TRDJ1; 7 bases line up with TRDD3. The CDR3 totals 21 residues. Trimming took 0 bases from V and 0 from J; bases not matched to a gene: 23. Looked up from germline, CDR1 is NSMFDY and CDR2 is ISSIKDK. The CDR3: CAASESPTSTGDRKYTDKLIF. The CDR3 nucleotides are TGTGCAGCAAGCGAATCCCCTACGAGTACTGGGGATCGAAAGTACACCGATAAACTCATCTTT.

This clone has more than one count but fewer than ten. With a far larger clone one base away, a read error is the likely cause. The sample carries other DNA sequences with the same CDR3. This chain uses TRDV1 with TRDJ1; TRDD3 matches 8 bases. This CDR3 contains 18 residues. The V segment lost 1 base and the J segment 3 bases; nucleotides outside the gene matches: 13. Germline V lookup: CDR1 TSWWSYY, CDR2 QGS. DNA of the CDR3: TGTGCTCTTGGGGAACGATCAACTGGGGGGTACCGGCCCGATAAACTCATCTTT. Residues: CALGERSTGGYRPDKLIF.

This clone is judged large. J is TRDJ1 and V is TRDV1, with D tentatively TRDD3 (6 bases). The V end was cut by 0 bases, the J end by 4 bases, with 15 bases between. The CDR3 is made up of 16 amino acids. Germline CDR1 and CDR2: TSWWSYY and QGS. The CDR3 DNA is TGTGCTCTTGGGGAACTCCCCCCCTGGGGTTACGATAAACTCATCTTT. Encoded protein: CALGELPPWGYDKLIF.

The J gene is given as TRDJ2, and the V gene is not called; the table gives TRDD3 as D, unverified against the DNA. This CDR3 comprises 28 residues. This chain's CDR3 is CSGINAEYMGKVFRNDACGSALTAQLFF. CDR3 bases: TGCAGTGGTATCAACGCAGAGTACATGGGGAAGGTTTTTCGTAATGATGCCTGTGGTAGTGCTTTGACAGCACAACTCTTCTTT.

This clone occurred a few times. This sequence is one base from a far larger clone and is likely a read error. This rearrangement joins TRDV1 to TRDJ1; 11 positions match TRDD3. The CDR3 is made up of 18 amino acids. With 2 bases clipped from V and 4 bases from J, the junction kept 12 bases outside the gene matches. The V gene's germline CDR1 is TSWWSYY and CDR2 QGS. The CDR3 bases are TGTGCTCTTGGGGAATGGATTTACTGGGGGATAAGAAGCGATAAACTCATCTTT. The encoded protein is CALGEWIYWGIRSDKLIF.

With respect to this clone: Only one base separates this from a far larger clonotype, so it likely reflects a read error. The chain carries TRDV1 and TRDJ1; 10 bases map to TRDD3. The CDR3 is 24 residues long. Germline V gene data show CDR1 as TSWWSYY and CDR2 as QGS. CDR3: CALGEPSSFYGGYAVRTYTDKLTF. The CDR3 DNA sequence: TGTGCTCTTGGGGAACCCTCCTCCTTCTACGGGGGATACGCAGTCCGTACCTACACCGATAAACTCACCTTT.

Within the sample, this clone is large. Other DNA sequences in the same sample also yield this CDR3. The V gene is TRAV38-2/DV8, the J gene TRDJ1; 10 bases agree with TRDD3. The trim removed 4 bases at V and 8 bases at J, leaving 14 bases unmatched. Per the germline V gene, CDR1 is TSESDYY and CDR2 is QEAYKQQN. The CDR3 is 16 residues long. The CDR3 is CAYRPLGGDTQGKLIF. CDR3 nucleotide sequence: TGTGCTTATAGGCCTCTGGGGGGGGATACGCAGGGGAAACTCATCTTT.

This clone was detected a few times. A read error is likely here: a far larger clone is one base away. The chain joins TRDV1 to TRDJ2, with 13 bases fitting TRDD3. This CDR3 spans 22 amino acids. Germline-derived CDR1 and CDR2 are TSWWSYY and QGS. Here the CDR3 reads CALGERGGQYWGIRDVTAQRFF. The DNA for the CDR3 is TGTGCTCTTGGGGAACGCGGTGGTCAGTACTGGGGGATACGCGATGTGACAGCACAACGCTTCTTT.

This clone has only a few counts. A read error is likely here: a far larger clone is one base away. This same CDR3 is encoded by further DNA sequences in the sample. The chain uses TRDV1 and TRDJ1, with 11 bases that match TRDD3. The germline gives CDR1 TSWWSYY, CDR2 QGS. V was clipped by 1 base and J by 3 bases; unmatched bases: 10. This CDR3 has 18 residues. Here the CDR3 reads CALGERSTGGYRPDKLIF. CDR3 nucleotides: TGTGCTCTTGGGGAACGATCAACTGGGGGATATCGGCCCGATAAACTCATCTTT.

With regard to this clone: The likely explanation is a read error, given a far larger clone one base away. The genes are TRDV3 and TRDJ2, with a weak D call TRDD2 (8 bases). The J gene is absent in TCRdb and was assigned here via DNA matching to germline. Germline loops: CDR1 TVYSNPD, CDR2 GDNSRS (reference sequence). The CDR3 has 22 amino acids. V lost 4 bases and J 0 bases, leaving 36 bases between the germline ends. The CDR3 DNA is TGTGCCTCCTCACGGGCTCTTCCTACGCCCCTGGGGGGTTCTCCTTTGACAGCACAACTCTTCTTT. It specifies CASSRALPTPLGGSPLTAQLFF.

Worth noting for this clone: Given a far larger clone just one base away, this is likely a sequencing read error. The V call is TRAV29/DV5, the J call TRDJ2; 8 bases map to TRDD2. TCRdb gives no J gene; it was assigned here by matching the DNA to germline. This CDR3 region has 21 residues. Germline V CDR1 and CDR2: NSMFDY, ISSIKDK. Trimming cost V 4 bases and J 4 bases; bases outside gene matches: 27. The DNA for the CDR3 is TGTGCAGCACGGGGACTTCCTACAGAGGATACCAAACGGGAGCCGACAGCACAACTCTTCTTT. Encoded protein: CAARGLPTEDTKREPTAQLFF. The whole variable domain, filled in from reference TRAV29/DV5 and TRDJ2, reads DQQVKQNSPSLSVQEGRISILNCDYTNSMFDYFLWYKKYPAEGPTFLISISSIKDKNEDGRFTVFLNKSAKHLSLHIVPSQPGDSAVYFCAARGLPTEDTKREPTAQLFFGKGTQLIVEP.

With regard to this clone: This sequence is one base from a far larger clone and is likely a read error. The V gene is TRDV1, the J gene TRDJ2, with 13 bases identical to TRDD3. Per the germline V gene, CDR1 is TSWWSYY and CDR2 is QGS. Trimming took 1 base from V and 4 from J; bases not matched to a gene: 18. The CDR3 runs 22 residues. The CDR3 loop reads CALGERGGQYWGIRDETAQLFF. The CDR3 coding sequence is TGTGCTCTTGGGGAACGCGGTGGTCAGTACTGGGGGATACGCGATGAGACAGCACAACTCTTCTTT.